This TCR beta chain stems from a study of blood T cell repertoires in COVID-19 (dated by TCRdb to 2018 to 2021). Concerning the study at large: Samples covering the acute and convalescent phases of COVID-19 were provided by collaborators in the United States, Italy and Spain. Where available, HLA class I and class II types were obtained from metadata supplied by the sample provider rather than from assay-based typing. The repertoires were made available in a free public database intended to serve as a resource for research on the immune response to SARS-CoV-2. Subjects who had been exposed to COVID-19, were actively infected with it, or had recovered from it provided the deeply sampled blood TCRbeta repertoires that made up the dataset. The samples were drawn from the first 160 participants of the ongoing ImmuneRACE study and from some 1,300 subjects provided by 6 global collaborators. Sample metadata almost always included a de-identified subject ID, COVID-19 status, age in years and sex. The prospective study material was composed of cDNA or gDNA derived from T cells, B-cell-depleted T cells, or PBMCs.

Cut back by 4 bases and 2 bases, the V and J ends lie 15 bases apart. The CDR3 numbers 15 residues from cysteine through phenylalanine. Solely the CDR3 DNA is kept, with 45 bases framed from the first base. The germline V gene specifies MDHEN as CDR1 and SYDVKM as CDR2. As to this clone: Its antigen is unknown. No base quality values were provided; no much bigger clone lies one nucleotide off.

Each collaborating institution followed its own protocols to collect whole blood in K2EDTA tubes. For TCRbeta analysis, collaborators shipped samples in one of three forms: frozen whole blood, isolated PBMCs, or DNA extracted from either of those sample types. The paper's findings and limits, for the study overall: The amount of clinical and demographic metadata varied by source and participant and was provided uncurated.

The immunoSEQ Assay, a bias-controlled multiplex PCR, was used to amplify TCRbeta CDR3 regions from genomic DNA. Regarding the original processing steps: Within the assay, amplification of reference gene primers was used to estimate how many nucleated cells each sample contained. Sequence reads were collapsed and filtered to measure the absolute abundance of every unique TCRbeta CDR3 rearrangement. For each sample, productive Simpson clonality was calculated as the square root of Simpson's diversity index over productive rearrangements. The source is immuneACCESS, and TCRdb retained only in-frame sequences with V and J called. Part of the clones is not carried over; for the studies checked, unresolved V genes explain less than half of this, and the remainder is unexplained. V, J and clone size were drawn from that table, and D and trimming were deduced from the DNA. Across this sample there are over 250,000 clones, with over 75% seen only once. Roughly 4.6% of the sample goes to the ten largest clones.

This clonotype originated in a man aged 50 or older with active or convalescent COVID-19. Recombination joined TRBV28 with TRBJ2-7, with a weak D call of TRBD2 (5 bases match). The sequencing input was peripheral blood. The DNA sequence is TGTGCCAGCAGTTCCGCGGGTCAGCGAGCCTACGAGCAGTACTTC. It translates to CASSSAGQRAYEQYF.